This is a list of T cell receptor beta chains from one sample in a study of blood T cells in healthy people across ages. TCRdb reprocessed the 5' RACE reads with MiXCR, giving one entry per CDR3 protein. The sample holds around 990,000 distinct CDR3 sequences, under 30% seen once. Another study also made use of these data, one on T cells of mothers and their children.

Sequencing was performed on blood. These receptors were obtained from a girl aged 2 to 10 in good health. CDR3s include the opening cysteine and the closing phenylalanine or tryptophan. Fields, in order: V gene, J gene, clone size, CDR3 protein. The size of a clone is reported for some rows only, either as once, few or many, or as a class for expanded clones.

v_gene: TRBV27; j_gene: TRBJ2-2; abundance: .; CDR3aa: CASSLGPPGELFF
v_gene: TRBV9; j_gene: TRBJ2-5; abundance: .; CDR3aa: CASSVEIAGVSETQYF
v_gene: TRBV7-9; j_gene: TRBJ1-4; abundance: once; CDR3aa: CASSLVQGGEKLFF
v_gene: TRBV5-1; j_gene: .; abundance: few; CDR3aa: CASSLVQQEQFF
v_gene: TRBV7-2; j_gene: TRBJ1-4; abundance: .; CDR3aa: CASSPRRGVNEKLFF
v_gene: TRBV5-6; j_gene: TRBJ2-1; abundance: .; CDR3aa: CASSFGTSGTLGEQFF
v_gene: TRBV29-1; j_gene: .; abundance: .; CDR3aa: CSIEGGRAHEQFF
v_gene: TRBV10-3; j_gene: TRBJ2-6; abundance: .; CDR3aa: CAISVSGANVLTF
v_gene: TRBV12-3/TRBV12-4; j_gene: TRBJ1-4; abundance: .; CDR3aa: CASSFSWGPDSANEKLFF
v_gene: TRBV6-5; j_gene: TRBJ2-5; abundance: many; CDR3aa: CASSYLGGETQYF
v_gene: TRBV4-3; j_gene: TRBJ2-4; abundance: .; CDR3aa: CASSQENSGGAGIQYF
v_gene: TRBV7-9; j_gene: TRBJ2-1; abundance: .; CDR3aa: CASSLLLGGTSYNEQFF
v_gene: TRBV4-1; j_gene: TRBJ1-3; abundance: .; CDR3aa: CASSQYLQAGNTIYF
v_gene: TRBV28; j_gene: TRBJ1-2; abundance: few; CDR3aa: CASSLTPALYGYTF
v_gene: TRBV6-1; j_gene: TRBJ2-1; abundance: .; CDR3aa: CASSEGPGTYNEQFF
v_gene: TRBV4-1; j_gene: TRBJ2-4; abundance: .; CDR3aa: CAAGNSNIQYF
v_gene: TRBV6-2/TRBV6-3; j_gene: TRBJ2-7; abundance: many; CDR3aa: CASSHQTSGGYEQYF
v_gene: TRBV6-1; j_gene: TRBJ2-7; abundance: few; CDR3aa: CASSDLVGAGYEQYF
v_gene: TRBV5-1; j_gene: TRBJ2-1; abundance: few; CDR3aa: CASSRQEERNEQFF
v_gene: TRBV7-2; j_gene: TRBJ2-7; abundance: .; CDR3aa: CASSLGLGAAADEQYF
v_gene: TRBV4-2; j_gene: .; abundance: .; CDR3aa: CASSQSVAGGFYNEQFF
v_gene: TRBV12-3/TRBV12-4; j_gene: TRBJ2-3; abundance: .; CDR3aa: CASLAGGLTDTQYF
v_gene: TRBV20-1; j_gene: TRBJ2-1; abundance: few; CDR3aa: CSARPPHRDYHNEQFF
v_gene: TRBV6-5; j_gene: TRBJ2-2; abundance: .; CDR3aa: CASSSPRTSPGELFF
v_gene: TRBV20-1; j_gene: TRBJ2-7; abundance: .; CDR3aa: CSARDVAGSSYEQYF
v_gene: TRBV9; j_gene: TRBJ2-5; abundance: .; CDR3aa: CASSVSGAYQETQYF
v_gene: TRBV11-1; j_gene: TRBJ2-7; abundance: .; CDR3aa: CASSTRLAGAYEQYF
v_gene: TRBV7-9; j_gene: .; abundance: few; CDR3aa: CASSSWTGVYEQFF
v_gene: TRBV6-1; j_gene: TRBJ2-2; abundance: few; CDR3aa: CATGLSNTGELFF
v_gene: TRBV29-1; j_gene: TRBJ1-1; abundance: few; CDR3aa: CSGQEVNTEAFF
v_gene: TRBV20-1; j_gene: TRBJ1-4; abundance: .; CDR3aa: CSARGRLIGELFF
v_gene: TRBV5-1; j_gene: .; abundance: .; CDR3aa: CASSLEGALLLDEQFF
v_gene: TRBV13; j_gene: TRBJ2-5; abundance: few; CDR3aa: CASSFPEEKETQYF
v_gene: TRBV7-9; j_gene: TRBJ2-1; abundance: .; CDR3aa: CASITLSTSGHNEQFF
v_gene: TRBV20-1; j_gene: TRBJ1-4; abundance: few; CDR3aa: CSATRQGNEKLFF
v_gene: TRBV7-9; j_gene: TRBJ1-1; abundance: few; CDR3aa: CASSLLGNPKKAFF
v_gene: TRBV7-3; j_gene: TRBJ2-5; abundance: .; CDR3aa: CASSRWGTEEETQYF